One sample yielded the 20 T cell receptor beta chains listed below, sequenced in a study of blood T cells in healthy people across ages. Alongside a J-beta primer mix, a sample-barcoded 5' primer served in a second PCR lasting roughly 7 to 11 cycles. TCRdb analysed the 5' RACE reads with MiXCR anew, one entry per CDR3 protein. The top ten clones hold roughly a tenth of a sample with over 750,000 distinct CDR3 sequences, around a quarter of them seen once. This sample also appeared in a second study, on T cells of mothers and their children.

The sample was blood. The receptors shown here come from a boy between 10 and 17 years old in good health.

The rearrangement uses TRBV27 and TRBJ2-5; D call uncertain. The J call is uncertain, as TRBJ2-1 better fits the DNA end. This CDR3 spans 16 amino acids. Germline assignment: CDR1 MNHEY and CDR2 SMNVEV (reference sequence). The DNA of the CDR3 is TGTGCCAGCAGCCGCTCCGGGCCCTGGGGATCCCCAGAGCAGTTCTTC. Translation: CASSRSGPWGSPEQFF.

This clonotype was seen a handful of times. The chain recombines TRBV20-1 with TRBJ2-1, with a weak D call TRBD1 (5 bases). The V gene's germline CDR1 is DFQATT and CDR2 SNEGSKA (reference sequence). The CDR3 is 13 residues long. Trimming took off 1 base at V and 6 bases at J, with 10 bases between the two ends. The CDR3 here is CSARADMSNEQFF. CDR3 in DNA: TGCAGTGCTAGAGCGGACATGAGCAATGAGCAGTTCTTC.

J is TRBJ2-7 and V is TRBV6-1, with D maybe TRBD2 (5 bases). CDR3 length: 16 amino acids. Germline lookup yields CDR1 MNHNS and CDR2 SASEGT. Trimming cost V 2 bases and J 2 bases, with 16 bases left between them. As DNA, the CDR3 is TGTGCCAGCAGTGAAATTTTAGGACTCGGCGCCTACGAGCAGTACTTC. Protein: CASSEILGLGAYEQYF.

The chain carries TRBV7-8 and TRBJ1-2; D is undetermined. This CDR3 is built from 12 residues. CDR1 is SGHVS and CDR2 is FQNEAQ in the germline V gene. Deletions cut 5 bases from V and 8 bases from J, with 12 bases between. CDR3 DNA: TGTGCCAGCAGCCATTCACGGGAGGGCTACACCTTC. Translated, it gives CASSHSREGYTF.

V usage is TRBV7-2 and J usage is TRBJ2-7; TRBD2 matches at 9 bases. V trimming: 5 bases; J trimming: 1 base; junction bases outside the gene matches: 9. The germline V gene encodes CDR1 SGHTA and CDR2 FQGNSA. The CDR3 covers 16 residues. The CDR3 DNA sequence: TGTGCCAGCAGCCCCTTTCCGGGACTAGCTTCCTACGAGCAGTACTTC. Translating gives CASSPFPGLASYEQYF. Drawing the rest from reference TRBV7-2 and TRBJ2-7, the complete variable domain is GAGVSQSPSNKVTEKGKDVELRCDPISGHTALYWYRQSLGQGLEFLIYFQGNSAPDKSGLPSDRFSAERTGGSVSTLTIQRTQQEDSAVYLCASSPFPGLASYEQYFGPGTRLTVT.

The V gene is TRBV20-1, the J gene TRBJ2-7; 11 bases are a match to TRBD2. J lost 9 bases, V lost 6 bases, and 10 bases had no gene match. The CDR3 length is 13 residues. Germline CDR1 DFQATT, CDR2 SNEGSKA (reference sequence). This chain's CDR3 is CSAATSGSSWQYF. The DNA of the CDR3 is TGCAGTGCGGCTACTAGCGGGAGTTCGTGGCAGTACTTC.

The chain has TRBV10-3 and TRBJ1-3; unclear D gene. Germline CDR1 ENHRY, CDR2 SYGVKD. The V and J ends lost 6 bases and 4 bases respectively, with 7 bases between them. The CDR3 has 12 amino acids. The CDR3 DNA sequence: TGTGCCATCAGCGACGGGGGAAACACCATATATTTT. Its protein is CAISDGGNTIYF.

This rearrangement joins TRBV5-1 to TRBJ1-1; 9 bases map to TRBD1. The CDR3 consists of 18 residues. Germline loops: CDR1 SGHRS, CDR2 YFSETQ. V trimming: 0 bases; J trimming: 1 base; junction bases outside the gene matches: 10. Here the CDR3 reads CASSLGYGTGTPNTEAFF. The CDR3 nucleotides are TGCGCCAGCAGCTTGGGGTACGGGACAGGGACTCCGAACACTGAAGCTTTCTTT.

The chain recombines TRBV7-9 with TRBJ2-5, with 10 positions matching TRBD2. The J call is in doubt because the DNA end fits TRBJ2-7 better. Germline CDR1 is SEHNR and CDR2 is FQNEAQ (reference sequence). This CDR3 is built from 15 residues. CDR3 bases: TGTGCCAGCAGTTCTACTAGCGGGGCTGCCTACGAGCAGTACTTC. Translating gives CASSSTSGAAYEQYF.

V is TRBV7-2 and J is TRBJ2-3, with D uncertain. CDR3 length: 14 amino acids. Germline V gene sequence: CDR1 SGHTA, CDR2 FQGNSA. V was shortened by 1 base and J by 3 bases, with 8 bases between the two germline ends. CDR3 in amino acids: CASSLGVETDTQYF. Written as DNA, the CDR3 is TGTGCCAGCAGCTTAGGGGTAGAAACAGATACGCAGTATTTT.

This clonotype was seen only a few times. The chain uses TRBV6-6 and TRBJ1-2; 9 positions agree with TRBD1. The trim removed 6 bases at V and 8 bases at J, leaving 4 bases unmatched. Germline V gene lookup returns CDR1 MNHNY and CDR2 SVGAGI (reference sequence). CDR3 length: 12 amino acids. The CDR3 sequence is CASSTGGAGYTF. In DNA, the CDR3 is TGTGCCAGCAGCACAGGGGGCGCGGGCTACACCTTC.

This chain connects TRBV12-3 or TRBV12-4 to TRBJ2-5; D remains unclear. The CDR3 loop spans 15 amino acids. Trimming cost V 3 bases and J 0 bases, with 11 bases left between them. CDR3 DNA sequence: TGTGCCAGCAGTTTGGGTAACCCCTACCAAGAGACCCAGTACTTC. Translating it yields CASSLGNPYQETQYF.

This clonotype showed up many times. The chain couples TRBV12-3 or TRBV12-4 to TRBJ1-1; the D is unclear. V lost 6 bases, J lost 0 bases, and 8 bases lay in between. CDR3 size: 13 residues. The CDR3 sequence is CASSFFLNTEAFF. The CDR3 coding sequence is TGTGCCAGCAGCTTTTTCCTGAACACTGAAGCTTTCTTT.

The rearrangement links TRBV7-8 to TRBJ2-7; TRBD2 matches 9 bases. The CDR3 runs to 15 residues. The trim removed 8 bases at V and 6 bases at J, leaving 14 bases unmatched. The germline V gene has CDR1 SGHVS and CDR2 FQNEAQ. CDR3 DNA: TGTGCCAGCTCCATGATTAGCGGGGGTTTATCCGAGCAGTACTTC. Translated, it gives CASSMISGGLSEQYF. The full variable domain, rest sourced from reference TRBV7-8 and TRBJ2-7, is GAGVSQSPRYKVAKRGQDVALRCDPISGHVSLFWYQQALGQGPEFLTYFQNEAQLDKSGLPSDRFFAERPEGSVSTLKIQRTQQEDSAVYLCASSMISGGLSEQYFGPGTRLTVT.

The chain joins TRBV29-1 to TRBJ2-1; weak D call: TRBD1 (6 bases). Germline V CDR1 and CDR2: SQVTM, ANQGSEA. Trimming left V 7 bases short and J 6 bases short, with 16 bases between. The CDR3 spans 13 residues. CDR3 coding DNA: TGCAGCGCCAACCAGGACAGTCGCAATGAGCAGTTCTTC. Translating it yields CSANQDSRNEQFF.

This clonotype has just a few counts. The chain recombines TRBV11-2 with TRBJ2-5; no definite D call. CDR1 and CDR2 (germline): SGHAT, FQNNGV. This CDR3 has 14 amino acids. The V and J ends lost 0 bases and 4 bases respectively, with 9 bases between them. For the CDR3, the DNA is TGTGCCAGCAGCTTAGAGGTCGGCGGAGAGACCCAGTACTTC. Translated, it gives CASSLEVGGETQYF.

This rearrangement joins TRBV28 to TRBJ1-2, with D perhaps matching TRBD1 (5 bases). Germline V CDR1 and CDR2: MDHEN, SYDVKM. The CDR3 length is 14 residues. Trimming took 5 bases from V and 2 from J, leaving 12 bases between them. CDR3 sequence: CASSLPGPNYGYTF. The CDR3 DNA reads TGTGCCAGCAGTCTCCCGGGACCAAACTATGGCTACACCTTC.

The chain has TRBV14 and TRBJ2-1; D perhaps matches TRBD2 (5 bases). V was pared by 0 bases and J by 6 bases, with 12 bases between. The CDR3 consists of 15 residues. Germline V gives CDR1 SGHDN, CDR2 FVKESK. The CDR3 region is CASSQEFSSGNEQFF. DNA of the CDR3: TGTGCCAGCAGCCAAGAGTTTAGCAGCGGCAATGAGCAGTTCTTC.

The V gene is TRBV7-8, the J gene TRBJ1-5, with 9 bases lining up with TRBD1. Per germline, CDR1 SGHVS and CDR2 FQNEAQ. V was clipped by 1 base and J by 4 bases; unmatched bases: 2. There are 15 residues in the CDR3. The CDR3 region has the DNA TGTGCCAGCAGCTTAGGGACAGGGGCTAATCAGCCCCAGCATTTT. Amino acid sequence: CASSLGTGANQPQHF.

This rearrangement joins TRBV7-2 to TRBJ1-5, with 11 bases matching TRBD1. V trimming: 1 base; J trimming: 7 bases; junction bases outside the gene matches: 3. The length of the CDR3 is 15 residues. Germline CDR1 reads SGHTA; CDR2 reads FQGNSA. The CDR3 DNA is TGTGCCAGCAGCTTAGAGTGGACAGGGGGCCAGCCCCAGCATTTT. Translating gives CASSLEWTGGQPQHF.